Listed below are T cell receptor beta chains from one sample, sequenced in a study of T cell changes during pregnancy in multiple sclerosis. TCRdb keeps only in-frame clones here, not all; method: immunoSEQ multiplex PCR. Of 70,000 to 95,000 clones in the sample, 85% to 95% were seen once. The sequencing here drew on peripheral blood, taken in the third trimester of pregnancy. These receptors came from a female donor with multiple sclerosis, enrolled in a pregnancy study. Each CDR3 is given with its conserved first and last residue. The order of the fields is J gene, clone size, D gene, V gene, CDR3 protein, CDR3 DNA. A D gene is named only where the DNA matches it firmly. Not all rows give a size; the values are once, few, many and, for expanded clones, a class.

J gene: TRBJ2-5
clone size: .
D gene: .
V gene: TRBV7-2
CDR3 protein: CASSRTRETQYF
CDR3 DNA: TGTGCCAGCAGTCGGACACGAGAGACCCAGTACTTC

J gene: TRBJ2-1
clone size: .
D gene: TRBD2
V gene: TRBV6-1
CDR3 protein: CASSPLRAGGGEQFF
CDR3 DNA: TGTGCCAGCAGCCCCCTCAGAGCGGGAGGGGGTGAGCAGTTCTTC

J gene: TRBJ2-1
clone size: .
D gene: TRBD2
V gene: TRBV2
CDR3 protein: CASSEGEAGLYEQFF
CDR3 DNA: TGTGCCAGCAGTGAAGGCGAAGCGGGGCTTTATGAGCAGTTCTTC

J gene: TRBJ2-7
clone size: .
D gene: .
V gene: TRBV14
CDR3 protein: CASSQGSGQLYYEQYF
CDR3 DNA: TGTGCCAGCAGCCAAGGGAGCGGCCAGCTCTACTACGAGCAGTACTTC

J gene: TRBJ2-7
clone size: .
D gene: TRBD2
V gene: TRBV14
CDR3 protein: CASSPLAGGVSYEQYF
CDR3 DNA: TGTGCCAGCAGCCCTCTAGCGGGCGGCGTCTCCTACGAGCAGTACTTC

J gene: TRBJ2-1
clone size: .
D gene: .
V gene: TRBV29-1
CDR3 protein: CSVDRDWIYNEQFF
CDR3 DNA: TGCAGCGTTGACCGGGACTGGATCTACAATGAGCAGTTCTTC

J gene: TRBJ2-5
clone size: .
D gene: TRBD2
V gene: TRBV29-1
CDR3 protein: CSVESSGSPLSPETQYF
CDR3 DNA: TGCAGCGTTGAATCTAGCGGGAGCCCACTAAGCCCAGAGACCCAGTACTTC

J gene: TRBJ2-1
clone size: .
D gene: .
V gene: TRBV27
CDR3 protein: CASSLIPGQYNEQFF
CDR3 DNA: TGTGCCAGCAGTTTAATCCCAGGGCAATACAATGAGCAGTTCTTC

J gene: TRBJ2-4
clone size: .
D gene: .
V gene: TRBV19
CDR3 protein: CASSMGRQATRNIQYF
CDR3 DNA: TGTGCCAGTAGTATGGGAAGACAGGCCACAAGAAACATTCAGTACTTC

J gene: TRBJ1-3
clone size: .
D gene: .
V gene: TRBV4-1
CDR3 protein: CASSQGGNTIYF
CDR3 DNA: TGCGCCAGCAGCCAAGGAGGGAACACCATATATTTT

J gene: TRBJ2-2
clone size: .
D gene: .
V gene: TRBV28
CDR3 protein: CASSLLGYPGTGELFF
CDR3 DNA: TGTGCCAGCAGTTTATTGGGCTACCCGGGGACCGGGGAGCTGTTTTTT

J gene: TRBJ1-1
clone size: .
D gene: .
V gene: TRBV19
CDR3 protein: CASSIDLQFNTEAFF
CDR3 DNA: TGTGCCAGTAGTATAGATCTACAGTTTAACACTGAAGCTTTCTTT

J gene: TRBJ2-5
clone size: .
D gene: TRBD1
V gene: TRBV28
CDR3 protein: CASRRDRVETQYF
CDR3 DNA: TGTGCCAGCAGGCGGGACAGGGTCGAGACCCAGTACTTC

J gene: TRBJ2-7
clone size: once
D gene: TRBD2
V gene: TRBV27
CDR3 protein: CASSLRLGLAGVYEQYF
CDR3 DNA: TGTGCCAGCAGTTTACGACTCGGGCTAGCGGGAGTCTACGAGCAGTACTTC

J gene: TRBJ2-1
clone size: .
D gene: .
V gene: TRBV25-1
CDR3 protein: CASSEPTRGYNEQFF
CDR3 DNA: TGTGCCAGCAGTGAACCAACCAGGGGCTACAATGAGCAGTTCTTC

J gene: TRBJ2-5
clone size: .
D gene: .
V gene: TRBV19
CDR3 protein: CASSDGSVGGETQYF
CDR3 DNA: TGTGCCAGTAGTGACGGGAGCGTTGGTGGAGAGACCCAGTACTTC

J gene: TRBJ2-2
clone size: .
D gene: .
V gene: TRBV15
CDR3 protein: CATSSELLNTGELFF
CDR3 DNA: TGTGCCACCAGCAGTGAACTTCTAAACACCGGGGAGCTGTTTTTT

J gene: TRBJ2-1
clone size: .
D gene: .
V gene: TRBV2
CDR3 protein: CAEKTGNEQFF
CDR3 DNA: TGTGCCGAAAAGACAGGAAATGAGCAGTTCTTC

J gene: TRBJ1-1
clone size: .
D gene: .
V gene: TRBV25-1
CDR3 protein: CASSGYGYTEAFF
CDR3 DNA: TGTGCCAGCAGTGGTTACGGGTACACTGAAGCTTTCTTT

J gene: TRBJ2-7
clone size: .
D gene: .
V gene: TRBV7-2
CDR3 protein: CASTPGLRPREQYF
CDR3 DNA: TGTGCCAGCACCCCGGGACTCCGGCCCCGCGAGCAGTACTTC

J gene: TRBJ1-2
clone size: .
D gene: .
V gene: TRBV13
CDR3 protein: CASSPKAGWAYGYTF
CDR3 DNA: TGTGCCAGCAGCCCCAAGGCGGGGTGGGCCTATGGCTACACCTTC

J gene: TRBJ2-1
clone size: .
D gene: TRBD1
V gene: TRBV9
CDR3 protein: CASSVGPGGTSNEQFF
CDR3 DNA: TGTGCCAGCAGCGTAGGGCCAGGGGGCACGTCCAATGAGCAGTTCTTC

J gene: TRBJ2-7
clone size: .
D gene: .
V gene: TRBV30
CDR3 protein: CAWSPPSYEQYF
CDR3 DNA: TGTGCCTGGAGTCCCCCGTCCTACGAGCAGTACTTC

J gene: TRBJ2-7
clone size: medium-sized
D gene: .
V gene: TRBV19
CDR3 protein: CASSISLLGHEQYF
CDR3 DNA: TGTGCCAGTAGTATAAGCCTTCTAGGTCACGAGCAGTACTTC

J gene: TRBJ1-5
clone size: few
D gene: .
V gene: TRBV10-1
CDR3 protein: CASSYSQPQHF
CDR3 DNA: TGCGCCAGCAGTTATAGTCAGCCCCAGCATTTT

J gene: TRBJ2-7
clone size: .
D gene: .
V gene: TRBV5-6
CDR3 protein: CASSLVAVYEQYF
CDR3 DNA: TGTGCCAGCAGCTTGGTAGCTGTTTACGAGCAGTACTTC

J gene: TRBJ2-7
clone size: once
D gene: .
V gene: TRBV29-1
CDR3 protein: CSAFRDSSYEQYF
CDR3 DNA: TGCAGCGCGTTCAGGGACTCCTCCTACGAGCAGTACTTC

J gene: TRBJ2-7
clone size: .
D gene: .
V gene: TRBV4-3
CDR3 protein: CASSQDSGAPYEQYF
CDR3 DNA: TGCGCCAGCAGCCAAGATAGCGGAGCACCCTACGAGCAGTACTTC

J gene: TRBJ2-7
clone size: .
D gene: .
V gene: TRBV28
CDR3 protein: CASSSRTSWYEQYF
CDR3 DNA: TGTGCCAGCAGTTCCCGGACAAGTTGGTACGAGCAGTACTTC

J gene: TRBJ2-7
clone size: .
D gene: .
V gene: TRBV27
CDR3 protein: CASSLTNNYEQYF
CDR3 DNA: TGTGCCAGCAGTTTGACTAACAACTACGAGCAGTACTTC

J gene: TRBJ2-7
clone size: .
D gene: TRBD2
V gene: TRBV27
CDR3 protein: CASSLSGLVYEQYF
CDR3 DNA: TGTGCCAGCAGTTTATCGGGACTAGTCTACGAGCAGTACTTC

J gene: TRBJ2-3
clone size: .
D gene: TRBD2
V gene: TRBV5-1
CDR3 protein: CASSSAGGPTDTQYF
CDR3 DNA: TGCGCCAGCAGCTCAGCGGGAGGGCCAACAGATACGCAGTATTTT

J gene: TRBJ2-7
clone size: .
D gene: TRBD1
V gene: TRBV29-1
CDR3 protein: CSAYGQGGGYEQYF
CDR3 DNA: TGCAGCGCATACGGACAGGGTGGGGGCTACGAGCAGTACTTC